This TCR beta chain is drawn from a study of cytomegalovirus exposure and HLA in healthy donors. Primers: 60 Vbeta forward and 13 Jbeta reverse. Profiled with immunoSEQ multiplex PCR; TCRdb holds only in-frame clones, not every one. The data hold about 130,000 clones, with 80% observed a single time. A note on this clone: Antigen unknown.

With 0 bases clipped from V and 8 bases from J, the junction kept 12 bases outside the gene matches. CDR1 is SGDLS and CDR2 is YYNGEE in the germline V gene. The CDR3 contains 16 residues. Overall study findings and caveats: In a later analysis, HLA-associated TCR beta chains were more clonally expanded than equally common others. For presence/absence analyses, sequencing depth was assumed to be roughly uniform across donors.

V and J are TRBV9 and TRBJ1-2; 8 positions agree with TRBD1. The origin of this receptor is a man aged 25-45 years in good health and CMV-seropositive. Sequenced sample: PBMCs. As DNA, the CDR3 is TGTGCCAGCAGCGTAGGGGACAGGCCCCTTTTCGAGGGCTACACCTTC. Residues: CASSVGDRPLFEGYTF.